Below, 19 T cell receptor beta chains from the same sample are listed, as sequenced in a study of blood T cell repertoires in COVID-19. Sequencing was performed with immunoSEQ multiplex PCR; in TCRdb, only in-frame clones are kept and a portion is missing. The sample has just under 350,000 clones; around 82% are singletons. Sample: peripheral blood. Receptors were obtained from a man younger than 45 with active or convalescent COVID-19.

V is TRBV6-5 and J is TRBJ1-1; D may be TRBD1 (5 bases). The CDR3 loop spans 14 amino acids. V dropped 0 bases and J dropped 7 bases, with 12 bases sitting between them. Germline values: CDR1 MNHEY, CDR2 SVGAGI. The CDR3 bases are TGTGCCAGCAGTTACTCGCCAGGTGACAGTGAAGCTTTCTTT. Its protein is CASSYSPGDSEAFF.

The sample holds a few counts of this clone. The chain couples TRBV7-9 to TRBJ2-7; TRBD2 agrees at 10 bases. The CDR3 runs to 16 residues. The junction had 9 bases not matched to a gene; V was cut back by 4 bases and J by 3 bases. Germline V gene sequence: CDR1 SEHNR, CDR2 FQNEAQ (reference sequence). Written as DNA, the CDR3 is TGTGCCAGCAGCTCCTTTACTAGCGGGGTATTCTACGAGCAGTACTTC. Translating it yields CASSSFTSGVFYEQYF.

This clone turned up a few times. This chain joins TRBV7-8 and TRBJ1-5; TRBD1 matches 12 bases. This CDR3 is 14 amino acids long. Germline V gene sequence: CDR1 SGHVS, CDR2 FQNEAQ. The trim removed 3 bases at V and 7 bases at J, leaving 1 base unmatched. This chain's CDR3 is CASSFGTGGQPQHF. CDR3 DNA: TGTGCCAGCAGCTTTGGGACAGGGGGCCAGCCCCAGCATTTT.

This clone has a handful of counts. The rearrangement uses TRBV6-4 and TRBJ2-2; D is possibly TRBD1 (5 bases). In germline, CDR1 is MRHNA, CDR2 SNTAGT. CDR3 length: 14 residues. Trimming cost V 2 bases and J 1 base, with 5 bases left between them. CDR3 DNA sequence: TGTGCCAGCAGTGACGGACAGAACACCGGGGAGCTGTTTTTT. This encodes CASSDGQNTGELFF.

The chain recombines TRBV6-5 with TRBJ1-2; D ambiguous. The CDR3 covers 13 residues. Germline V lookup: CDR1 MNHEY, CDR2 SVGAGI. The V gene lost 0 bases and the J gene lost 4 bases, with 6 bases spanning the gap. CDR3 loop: CASSYSLSYGYTF. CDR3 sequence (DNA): TGTGCCAGCAGTTACTCGCTTAGCTATGGCTACACCTTC.

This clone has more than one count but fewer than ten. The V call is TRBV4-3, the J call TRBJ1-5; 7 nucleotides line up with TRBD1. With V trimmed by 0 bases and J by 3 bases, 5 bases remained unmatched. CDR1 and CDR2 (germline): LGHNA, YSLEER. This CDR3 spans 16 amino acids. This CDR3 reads CASSQETGTVNQPQHF. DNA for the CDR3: TGCGCCAGCAGCCAAGAAACGGGGACAGTCAATCAGCCCCAGCATTTT.

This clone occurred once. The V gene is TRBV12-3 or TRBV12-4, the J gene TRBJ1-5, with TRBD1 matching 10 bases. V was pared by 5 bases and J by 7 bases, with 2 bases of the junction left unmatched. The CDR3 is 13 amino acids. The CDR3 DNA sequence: TGTGCCAGCAGTCGGACAGGGGGACAGCCCCAGCATTTT. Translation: CASSRTGGQPQHF.

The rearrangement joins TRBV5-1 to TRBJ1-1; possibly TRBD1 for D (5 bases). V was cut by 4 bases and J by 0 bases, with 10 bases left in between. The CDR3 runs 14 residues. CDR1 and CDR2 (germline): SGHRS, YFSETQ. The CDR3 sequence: CASSQGLMNTEAFF. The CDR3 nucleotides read TGCGCCAGCAGCCAGGGACTTATGAACACTGAAGCTTTCTTT.

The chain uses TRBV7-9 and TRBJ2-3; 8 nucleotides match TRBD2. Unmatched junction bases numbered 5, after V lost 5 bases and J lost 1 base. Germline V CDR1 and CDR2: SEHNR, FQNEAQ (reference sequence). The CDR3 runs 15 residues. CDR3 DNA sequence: TGTGCCAGCAGCCAGGGACTAGTGGGCACAGATACGCAGTATTTT. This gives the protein CASSQGLVGTDTQYF.

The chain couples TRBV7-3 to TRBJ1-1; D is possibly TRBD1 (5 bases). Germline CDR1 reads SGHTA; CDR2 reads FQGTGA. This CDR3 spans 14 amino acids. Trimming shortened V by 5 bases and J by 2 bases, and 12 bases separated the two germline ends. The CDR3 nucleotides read TGTGCCAGCAGCCTAGGCAGGGCAAACACTGAAGCTTTCTTT. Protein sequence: CASSLGRANTEAFF.

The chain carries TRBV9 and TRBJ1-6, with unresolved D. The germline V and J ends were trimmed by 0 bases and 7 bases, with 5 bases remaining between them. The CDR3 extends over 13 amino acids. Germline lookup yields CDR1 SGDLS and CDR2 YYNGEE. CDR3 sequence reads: CASSVATNSPLHF. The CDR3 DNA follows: TGTGCCAGCAGCGTAGCTACGAATTCACCCCTCCACTTT.

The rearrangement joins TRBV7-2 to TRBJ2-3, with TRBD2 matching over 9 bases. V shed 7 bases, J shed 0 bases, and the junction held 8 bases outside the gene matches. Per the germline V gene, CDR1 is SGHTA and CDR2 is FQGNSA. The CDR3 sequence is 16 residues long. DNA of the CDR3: TGTGCCAGCACAGAGGTGACTAGCGGTAGCACAGATACGCAGTATTTT. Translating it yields CASTEVTSGSTDTQYF. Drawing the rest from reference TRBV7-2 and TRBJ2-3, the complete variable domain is GAGVSQSPSNKVTEKGKDVELRCDPISGHTALYWYRQSLGQGLEFLIYFQGNSAPDKSGLPSDRFSAERTGGSVSTLTIQRTQQEDSAVYLCASTEVTSGSTDTQYFGPGTRLTVL.

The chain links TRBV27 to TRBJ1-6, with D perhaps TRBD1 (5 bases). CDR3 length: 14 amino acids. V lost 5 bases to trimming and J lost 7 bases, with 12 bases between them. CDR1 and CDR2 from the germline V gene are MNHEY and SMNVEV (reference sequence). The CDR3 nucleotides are TGTGCCAGCAGTCCCGACAGACCCAATTCACCCCTCCACTTT. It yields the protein CASSPDRPNSPLHF.

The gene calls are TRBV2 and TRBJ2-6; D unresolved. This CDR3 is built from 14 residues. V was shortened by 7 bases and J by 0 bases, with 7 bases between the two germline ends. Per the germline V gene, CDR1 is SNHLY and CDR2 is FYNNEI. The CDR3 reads CASTQFSGANVLTF. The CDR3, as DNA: TGTGCCAGCACTCAGTTCTCTGGGGCCAACGTCCTGACTTTC.

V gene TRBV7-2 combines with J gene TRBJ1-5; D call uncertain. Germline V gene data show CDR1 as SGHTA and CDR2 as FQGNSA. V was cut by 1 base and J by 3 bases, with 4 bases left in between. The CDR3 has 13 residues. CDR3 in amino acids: CASSLGANQPQHF. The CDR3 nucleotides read TGTGCCAGCAGCTTAGGGGCCAATCAGCCCCAGCATTTT.

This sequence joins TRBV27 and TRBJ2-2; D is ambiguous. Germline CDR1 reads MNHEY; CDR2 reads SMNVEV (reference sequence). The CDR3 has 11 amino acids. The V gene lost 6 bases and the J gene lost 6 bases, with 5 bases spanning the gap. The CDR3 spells CASSLSGELFF. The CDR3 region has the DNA TGTGCCAGCAGCCTGTCCGGGGAGCTGTTTTTT.

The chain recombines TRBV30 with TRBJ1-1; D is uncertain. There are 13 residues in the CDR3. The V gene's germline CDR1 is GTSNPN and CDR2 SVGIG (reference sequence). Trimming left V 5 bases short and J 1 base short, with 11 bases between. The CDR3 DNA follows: TGTGCCTGGGAAGATGGCCCGAACACTGAAGCTTTCTTT. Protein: CAWEDGPNTEAFF.

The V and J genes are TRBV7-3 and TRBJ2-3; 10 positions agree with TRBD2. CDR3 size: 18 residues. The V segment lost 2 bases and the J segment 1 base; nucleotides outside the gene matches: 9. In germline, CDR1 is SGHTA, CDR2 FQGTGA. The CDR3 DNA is TGTGCCAGCAGCTTATGGCCTCGTCTAGCGGGGGGCACAGATACGCAGTATTTT. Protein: CASSLWPRLAGGTDTQYF.

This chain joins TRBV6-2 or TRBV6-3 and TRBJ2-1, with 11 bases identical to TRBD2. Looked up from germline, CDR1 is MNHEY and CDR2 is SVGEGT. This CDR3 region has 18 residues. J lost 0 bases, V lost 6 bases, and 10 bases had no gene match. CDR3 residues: CASSGTSGPKSSYNEQFF. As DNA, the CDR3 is TGTGCCAGCAGCGGGACTAGCGGACCTAAGAGCTCCTACAATGAGCAGTTCTTC.